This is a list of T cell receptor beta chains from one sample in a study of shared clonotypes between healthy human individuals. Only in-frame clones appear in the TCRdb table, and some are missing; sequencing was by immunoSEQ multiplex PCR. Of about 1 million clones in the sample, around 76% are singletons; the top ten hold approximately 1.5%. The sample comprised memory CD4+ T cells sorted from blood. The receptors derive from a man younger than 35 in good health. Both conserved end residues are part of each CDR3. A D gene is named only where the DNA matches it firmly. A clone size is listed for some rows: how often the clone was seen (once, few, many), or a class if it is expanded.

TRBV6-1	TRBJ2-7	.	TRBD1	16	TGTGCCAGCAGTGAGGTAGGACAGGGGGTCTCCTACGAGCAGTACTTC	CASSEVGQGVSYEQYF
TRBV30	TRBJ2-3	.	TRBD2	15	TGTGCCTGGGGGAGCGGGAGCATCGGCACAGATACGCAGTATTTT	CAWGSGSIGTDTQYF
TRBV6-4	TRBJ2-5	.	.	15	TGTGCCAGCAGTGACTCGAGGGGATATGTCGAGACCCAGTACTTC	CASSDSRGYVETQYF
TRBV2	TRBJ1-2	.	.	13	TGTGCCAGCAGTGCCCAGGGCGGCTATGGCTACACCTTC	CASSAQGGYGYTF
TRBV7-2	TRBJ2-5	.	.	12	TGTGCCAGCAGCTTGGAGAGACTAACCCAGTACTTC	CASSLERLTQYF
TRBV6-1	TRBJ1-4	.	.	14	TGTGCCAGCATCGGATTTGCAACTAATGAAAAACTGTTTTTT	CASIGFATNEKLFF
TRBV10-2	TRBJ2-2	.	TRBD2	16	TGCGCCAGCAGTGGTCAGGTCGCGGGGGACACCGGGGAGCTGTTTTTT	CASSGQVAGDTGELFF
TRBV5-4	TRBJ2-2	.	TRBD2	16	TGTGCCAGCAGTACTGCGGGACTAGCGAACACCGGGGAGCTGTTTTTT	CASSTAGLANTGELFF
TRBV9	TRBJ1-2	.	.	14	TGTGCCAGCAGCGTTGGGCCGGTGGATGCTGGCTACACCTTC	CASSVGPVDAGYTF
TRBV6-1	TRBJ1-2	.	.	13	TGTGCCAGTCTCCACAGGGTCTTCGGCGGCTACACCTTC	CASLHRVFGGYTF
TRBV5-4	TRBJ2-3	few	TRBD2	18	TGTGCCAGCAGCCTTATCCCTCTAGCGGGGGGGTCAGGAGATACGCAGTATTTT	CASSLIPLAGGSGDTQYF
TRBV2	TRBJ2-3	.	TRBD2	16	TGTGCCAGCAGTTTCCCTAGCGGGAGGAACACAGATACGCAGTATTTT	CASSFPSGRNTDTQYF
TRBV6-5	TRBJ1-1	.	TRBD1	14	TGTGCCAGCAGGCCGGGGGACAGGGCCACTGAAGCTTTCTTT	CASRPGDRATEAFF
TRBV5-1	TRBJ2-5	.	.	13	TGCGCCAGCAGCTTTGGGACAAAAGAGACCCAGTACTTC	CASSFGTKETQYF
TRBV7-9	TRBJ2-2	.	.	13	TGTGCCAGCGGACAATGGACGGGTGGGGAGCTGTTTTTT	CASGQWTGGELFF
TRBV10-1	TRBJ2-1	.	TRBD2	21	TGCGCCAGCAGGCCTAACGCTCGGACTAGCGGGGGCGCAAACTCCTACAATGAGCAGTTCTTC	CASRPNARTSGGANSYNEQFF
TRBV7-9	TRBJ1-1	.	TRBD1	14	TGTGCCACACAACAGGGGCGAATGAACACTGAAGCTTTCTTT	CATQQGRMNTEAFF
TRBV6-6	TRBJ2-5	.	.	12	TGTGCCAGCAGTTACGTTCAAGAGACCCAGTACTTC	CASSYVQETQYF
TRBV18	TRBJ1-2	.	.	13	TGTGCCAGCTCACCACAGGGCAACTATGGCTACACCTTC	CASSPQGNYGYTF
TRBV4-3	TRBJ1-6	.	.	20	TGCGCCAGCAGCCTCCGGCCCGGGAAGGGGGAGCTCGCCTATAATTCACCCCTCCACTTT	CASSLRPGKGELAYNSPLHF
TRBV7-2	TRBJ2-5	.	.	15	TGTGCCAGCAGCTTAGCCCATGAGGGACAAGAGACCCAGTACTTC	CASSLAHEGQETQYF
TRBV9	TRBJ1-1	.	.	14	TGTGCCAGCAGCGTAGACAGTGGGAACGCTGAAGCTTTCTTT	CASSVDSGNAEAFF
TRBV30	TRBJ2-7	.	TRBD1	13	TGTGCCTGGAACAGGGGAATCTCCTACGAGCAGTACTTC	CAWNRGISYEQYF
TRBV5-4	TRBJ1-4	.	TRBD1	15	TGTGCCAGCAGCGCCGGGGACAGGGGAAATGAAAAACTGTTTTTT	CASSAGDRGNEKLFF
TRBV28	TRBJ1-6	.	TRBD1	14	TGTGCCAGCAGTACCGGGACAGGGAATTCACCCCTCCACTTT	CASSTGTGNSPLHF
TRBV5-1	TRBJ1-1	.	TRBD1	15	TGCGCCAGCAGCGTGTCCGGGACAGGGGATGCCGAAGCTTTCTTT	CASSVSGTGDAEAFF
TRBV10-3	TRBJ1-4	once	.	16	TGTGCCATCAGTGCGGGGGGAATGGCAACTAATGAAAAACTGTTTTTT	CAISAGGMATNEKLFF
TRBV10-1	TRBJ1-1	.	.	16	TGCGCCAGCAGTGACCAGTCAGGGGTTCCGAGCACTGAAGCTTTCTTT	CASSDQSGVPSTEAFF
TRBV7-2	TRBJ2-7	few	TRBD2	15	TGTGCCAGCAGCTGGGACGGACTAGAATCCTACGAGCAGTACTTC	CASSWDGLESYEQYF
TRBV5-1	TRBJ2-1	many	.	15	TGCGCCAGCAAATGGGCGGACAGCTCCTACAATGAGCAGTTCTTC	CASKWADSSYNEQFF
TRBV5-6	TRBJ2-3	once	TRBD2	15	TGTGCCAGCACCCCTGGGCGGGGGAGCACAGATACGCAGTATTTT	CASTPGRGSTDTQYF
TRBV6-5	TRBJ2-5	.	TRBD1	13	TGTGCCAGCATACACAGGGGCAGGGAGACCCAGTACTTC	CASIHRGRETQYF
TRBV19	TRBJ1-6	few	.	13	TGTGCCAGTCACCGGGACCTTAATTCACCCCTCCACTTT	CASHRDLNSPLHF
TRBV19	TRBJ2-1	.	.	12	TGTGCCAGTAGTATAGTAGGGAATGAGCAGTTCTTC	CASSIVGNEQFF
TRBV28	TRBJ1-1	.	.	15	TGTGCCAGCACCCGAGTCGGGGTAGGGAACACTGAAGCTTTCTTT	CASTRVGVGNTEAFF
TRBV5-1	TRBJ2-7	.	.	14	TGCGCCAGCAGCATCCGGGACGGATCCTACGAGCAGTACTTC	CASSIRDGSYEQYF
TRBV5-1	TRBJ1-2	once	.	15	TGCGCCAGCAGCTTGGCGGGAGGGAGAGAGGATGGCTACACCTTC	CASSLAGGREDGYTF
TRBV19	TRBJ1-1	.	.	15	TGTGCCAGTAGTTCACTCGAGCGGGCGAACACTGAAGCTTTCTTT	CASSSLERANTEAFF
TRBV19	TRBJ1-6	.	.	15	TGTGCCAGTAGTCCCGATTTGGGGATGAATTCACCCCTCCACTTT	CASSPDLGMNSPLHF
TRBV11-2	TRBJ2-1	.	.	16	TGTGCCAGCAGCCGGACAGCGGGCGGAGCAGTCAATGAGCAGTTCTTC	CASSRTAGGAVNEQFF
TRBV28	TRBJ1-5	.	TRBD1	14	TGTGCCAGCATCAAATGGGACAGGAATCAGCCCCAGCATTTT	CASIKWDRNQPQHF
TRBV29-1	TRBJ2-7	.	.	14	TGCAGCGGGGGGGGGCCCTCTCCCTCCTACGAGCAGTACTTC	CSGGGPSPSYEQYF
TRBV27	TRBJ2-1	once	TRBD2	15	TGTGCCAGCAGTTGGAGGCGGGAGGGTGGCAATGAGCAGTTCTTC	CASSWRREGGNEQFF
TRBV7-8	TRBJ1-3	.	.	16	TGTGCCAGCAGCTTATGGACGGGCAACTCTGGAAACACCATATATTTT	CASSLWTGNSGNTIYF
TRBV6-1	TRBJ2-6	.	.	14	TGTGCCAGCAAGACCTCCTTAGGGGCCAACGTCCTGACTTTC	CASKTSLGANVLTF
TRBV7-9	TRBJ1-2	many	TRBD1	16	TGTGCCAGCAGCTTAGGACAGGGAGGAGAACTGTATGGCTACACCTTC	CASSLGQGGELYGYTF
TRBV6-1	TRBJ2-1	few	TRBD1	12	TGTGCCAGCAGTGCCCAGGGGGATGAGCAGTTCTTC	CASSAQGDEQFF
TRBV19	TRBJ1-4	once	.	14	TGTGCCAGTAGTATTGGGCTGCTTAATGAAAAACTGTTTTTT	CASSIGLLNEKLFF
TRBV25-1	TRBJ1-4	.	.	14	TGTGCCAGCTCTGAGGGAGCAGGAGGAGAAAAACTGTTTTTT	CASSEGAGGEKLFF
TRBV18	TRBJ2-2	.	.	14	TGTGCCAGCTCACCCACCCGGGCCGACGGGGAGCTGTTTTTT	CASSPTRADGELFF
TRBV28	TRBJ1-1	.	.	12	TGTGCCAGCAGTTTAAGGAACACTGAAGCTTTCTTT	CASSLRNTEAFF
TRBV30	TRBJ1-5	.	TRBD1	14	TGTGCCTGGAGTACGACAGGGGGCAGTCAGCCCCAGCATTTT	CAWSTTGGSQPQHF
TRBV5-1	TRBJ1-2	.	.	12	TGCGCCAGCAGCTTGCGAGGGGATGGCTACACCTTC	CASSLRGDGYTF